The present TCR beta chain was sequenced within a study of control samples from healthy donors and cancer patients. V gave up 4 bases and J gave up 7 bases, with 13 bases separating them. The CDR3 totals 14 residues. Germline V CDR1 and CDR2: LNHDA, SQIVND (reference sequence). Measured with immunoSEQ multiplex PCR; TCRdb has only the in-frame clones, and not every one. The repertoire holds approximately 120,000 clones, with approximately 90% as singletons. The chain couples TRBV19 to TRBJ1-4, with D possibly being TRBD1 (5 bases). This TCR derives from a human donor in good health. The donor label of this sample is uncertain. The sample comprised blood. The CDR3 region is CASSSRTRGEKLFF. The CDR3 nucleotides read TGTGCCAGTAGTAGTCGGACAAGGGGTGAAAAACTGTTTTTT. Full variable domain (rest looked up from reference TRBV19 and TRBJ1-4): DGGITQSPKYLFRKEGQNVTLSCEQNLNHDAMYWYRQDPGQGLRLIYYSQIVNDFQKGDIAEGYSVSREKKESFPLTVTSAQKNPTAFYLCASSSRTRGEKLFFGSGTQLSVL.